This T cell receptor (beta chain) came from a study of yellow fever vaccine responses in identical twins. TCRdb independently ran MiXCR on the RT-PCR reads; one entry per CDR3 protein. The data hold 3,000 to 4,000 distinct CDR3 sequences, with approximately 84% observed a single time. This CDR3 contains 15 residues. Trimming pared 2 bases from V and 1 base from J, leaving 11 bases between. The germline CDR1 and CDR2 sequences are KGHSH and LQKENI. The sequence was collected from a woman between 18 and 29 years old who received the yellow fever vaccine. Here the sequenced sample was T cells from blood (PBMCs), unsorted or a sorted subset (not recorded which), taken before or after yellow fever vaccination (not recorded which). The V gene is TRBV18, the J gene TRBJ2-5; D may be TRBD2 (5 bases). The CDR3 loop is CASSPRSGGQETQYF. The CDR3 nucleotides read TGTGCCAGCTCACCAAGGTCCGGAGGCCAAGAGACCCAGTACTTC.